Listed below are T cell receptor beta chains from one sample, sequenced in a study of control samples from healthy donors and cancer patients. The protocol was immunoSEQ multiplex PCR, while the TCRdb copy is restricted to in-frame clones and leaves out a portion. The sample shows fewer than 200,000 clones, nearly 96% of them seen only once. Sequenced input: blood. Receptors originate from a woman aged 25-40 years in good health. Each CDR3 is given without its conserved first and last residue. The order of the fields is J gene, V gene, clone size, CDR3 protein. A clone size is listed for some rows: how often the clone was seen (once, few, many), or a class if it is expanded.

j_gene: TRBJ2-5
v_gene: TRBV20-1
abundance: -
CDR3aa: SARIGTQY

j_gene: TRBJ2-1
v_gene: TRBV3-1/TRBV3-2
abundance: -
CDR3aa: ASSASGGYNEQF

j_gene: TRBJ1-5
v_gene: TRBV30
abundance: -
CDR3aa: AATSRSNQPQH

j_gene: TRBJ1-2
v_gene: TRBV6-5
abundance: -
CDR3aa: ASSYDVGGTNYGYT

j_gene: TRBJ2-7
v_gene: TRBV5-1
abundance: -
CDR3aa: ASSLGGTSYEQY

j_gene: TRBJ2-1
v_gene: TRBV3-1/TRBV3-2
abundance: -
CDR3aa: ASSRGSGSRSNEQF

j_gene: TRBJ2-7
v_gene: TRBV7-2
abundance: -
CDR3aa: ASSLVVSSSLPPV

j_gene: TRBJ1-6
v_gene: TRBV13
abundance: -
CDR3aa: ASSLGSNSPLH

j_gene: TRBJ2-7
v_gene: TRBV6-1
abundance: once
CDR3aa: ASSELVSAGLGFYEQY

j_gene: TRBJ1-2
v_gene: TRBV15
abundance: -
CDR3aa: ATSRDRTGYGYT

j_gene: TRBJ1-2
v_gene: TRBV28
abundance: -
CDR3aa: ASSFPQGAGYGYT

j_gene: TRBJ2-1
v_gene: TRBV28
abundance: -
CDR3aa: ASTQLGDTYNEQF

j_gene: TRBJ2-1
v_gene: TRBV18
abundance: -
CDR3aa: ASSPYRGKKTTTNEQF

j_gene: TRBJ1-1
v_gene: TRBV24-1
abundance: -
CDR3aa: ATSRGLDTEAF

j_gene: TRBJ2-5
v_gene: TRBV6-5
abundance: once
CDR3aa: ASSYSRGGAEETQY

j_gene: TRBJ2-2
v_gene: TRBV4-2
abundance: -
CDR3aa: ASSQDSSGHNTGELF

j_gene: TRBJ1-5
v_gene: TRBV18
abundance: -
CDR3aa: ASSPIGTNSNQPQH

j_gene: TRBJ1-1
v_gene: TRBV7-6
abundance: -
CDR3aa: ASSFRQGHTEAF

j_gene: TRBJ1-4
v_gene: TRBV28
abundance: -
CDR3aa: ASTRGFVRKLF

j_gene: TRBJ2-2
v_gene: TRBV5-1
abundance: once
CDR3aa: ASSLADRVITGELF

j_gene: TRBJ1-5
v_gene: TRBV19
abundance: -
CDR3aa: ASSINSHNQPQH

j_gene: TRBJ2-7
v_gene: TRBV29-1
abundance: -
CDR3aa: SVGGWTGTSYEQY

j_gene: TRBJ2-7
v_gene: TRBV5-1
abundance: -
CDR3aa: ASSPGTSGTSYEQY

j_gene: TRBJ1-1
v_gene: TRBV7-7
abundance: -
CDR3aa: ASSWSVNTEAF

j_gene: TRBJ1-4
v_gene: TRBV15
abundance: few
CDR3aa: ATSNGNRGRVF

j_gene: TRBJ2-3
v_gene: TRBV7-2
abundance: -
CDR3aa: ASSLGARDTDTQY

j_gene: TRBJ2-2
v_gene: TRBV11-3
abundance: -
CDR3aa: ASSEAGGLGELF

j_gene: TRBJ1-1
v_gene: TRBV18
abundance: -
CDR3aa: ASSPQGAEATEAF

j_gene: TRBJ1-5
v_gene: TRBV27
abundance: -
CDR3aa: ASSPQGRWTTYYSNQPQH

j_gene: TRBJ2-7
v_gene: TRBV2
abundance: -
CDR3aa: ASNTIYEQY

j_gene: TRBJ1-3
v_gene: TRBV10-2
abundance: -
CDR3aa: ASSDGGTGNTIY